This T cell receptor (beta chain) stems from a study of blood T cell repertoires in COVID-19. Only in-frame clones appear in the TCRdb table, and some are missing; sequencing was by immunoSEQ multiplex PCR. This table holds approximately 210,000 clones, around nine tenths found once. V was pared by 0 bases and J by 5 bases, with 17 bases of the junction left unmatched. Germline CDR1 reads SGHRS; CDR2 reads YFSETQ. There are 18 residues in the CDR3. The sequencing sample was made of peripheral blood. The chain couples TRBV5-1 to TRBJ2-7; 7 bases fit TRBD1. The receptor was isolated from a woman aged 40 to 50 who had recovered from COVID-19. CDR3 in DNA: TGCGCCAGCAGCTTGGGGGAAGTAGCAGGGGGTATAGAACACGAGCAGTACTTC. It codes for CASSLGEVAGGIEHEQYF.